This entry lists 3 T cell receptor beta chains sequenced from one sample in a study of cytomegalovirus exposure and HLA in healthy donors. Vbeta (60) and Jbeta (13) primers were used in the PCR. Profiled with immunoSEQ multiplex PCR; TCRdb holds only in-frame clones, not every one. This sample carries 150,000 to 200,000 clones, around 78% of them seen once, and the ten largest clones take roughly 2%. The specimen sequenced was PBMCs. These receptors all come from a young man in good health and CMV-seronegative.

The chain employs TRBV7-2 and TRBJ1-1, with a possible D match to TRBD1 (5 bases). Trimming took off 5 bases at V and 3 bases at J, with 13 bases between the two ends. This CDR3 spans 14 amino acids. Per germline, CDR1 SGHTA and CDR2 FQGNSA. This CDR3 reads CASSPWGDDTEAFF. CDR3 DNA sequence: TGTGCCAGCAGCCCATGGGGGGACGACACTGAAGCTTTCTTT.

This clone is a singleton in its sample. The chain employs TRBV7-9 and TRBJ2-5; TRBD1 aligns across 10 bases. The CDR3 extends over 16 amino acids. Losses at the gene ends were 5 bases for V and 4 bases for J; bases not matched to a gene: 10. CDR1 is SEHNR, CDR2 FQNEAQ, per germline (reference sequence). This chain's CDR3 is CASSPIPGQGIETQYF. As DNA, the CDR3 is TGTGCCAGCAGCCCTATACCGGGACAGGGGATAGAGACCCAGTACTTC.

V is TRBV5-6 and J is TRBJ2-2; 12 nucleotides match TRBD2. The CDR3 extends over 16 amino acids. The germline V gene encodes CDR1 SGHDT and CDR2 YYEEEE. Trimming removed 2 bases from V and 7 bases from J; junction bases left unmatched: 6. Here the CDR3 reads CASSLLPGLAGGELFF. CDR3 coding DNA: TGTGCCAGCAGCTTATTACCGGGACTAGCGGGCGGGGAGCTGTTTTTT.